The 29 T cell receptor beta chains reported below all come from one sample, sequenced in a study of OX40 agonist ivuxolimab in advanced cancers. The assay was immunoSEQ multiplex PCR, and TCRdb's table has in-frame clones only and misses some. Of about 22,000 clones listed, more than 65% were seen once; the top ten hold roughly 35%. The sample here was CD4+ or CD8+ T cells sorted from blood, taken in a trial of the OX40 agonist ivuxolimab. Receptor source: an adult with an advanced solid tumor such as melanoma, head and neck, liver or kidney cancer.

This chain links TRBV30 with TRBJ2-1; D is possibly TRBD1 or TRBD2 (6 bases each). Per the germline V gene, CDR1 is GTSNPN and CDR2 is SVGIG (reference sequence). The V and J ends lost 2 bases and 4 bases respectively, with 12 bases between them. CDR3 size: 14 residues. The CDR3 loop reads CAWSTDSGYNEQFF. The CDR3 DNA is TGTGCCTGGAGTACGGACAGCGGGTACAATGAGCAGTTCTTC.

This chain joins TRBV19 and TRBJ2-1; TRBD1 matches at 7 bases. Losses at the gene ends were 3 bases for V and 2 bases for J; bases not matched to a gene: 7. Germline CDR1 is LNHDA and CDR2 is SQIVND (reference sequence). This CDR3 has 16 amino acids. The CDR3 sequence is CASSIRQGDPYNEQFF. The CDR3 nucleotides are TGTGCCAGTAGTATCCGGCAGGGGGATCCCTACAATGAGCAGTTCTTC.

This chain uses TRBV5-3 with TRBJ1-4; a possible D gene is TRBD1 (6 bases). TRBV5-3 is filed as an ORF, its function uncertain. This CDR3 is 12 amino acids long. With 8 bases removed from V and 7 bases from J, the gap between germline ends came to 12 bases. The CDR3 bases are TGTGCCAGCGGGACAAGACCTGAAAAACTGTTTTTT. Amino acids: CASGTRPEKLFF.

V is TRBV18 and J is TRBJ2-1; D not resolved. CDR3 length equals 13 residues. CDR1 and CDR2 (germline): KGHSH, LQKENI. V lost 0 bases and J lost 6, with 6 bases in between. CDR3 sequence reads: CASSPPSVNEQFF. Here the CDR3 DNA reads TGTGCCAGCTCACCACCCTCTGTCAATGAGCAGTTCTTC.

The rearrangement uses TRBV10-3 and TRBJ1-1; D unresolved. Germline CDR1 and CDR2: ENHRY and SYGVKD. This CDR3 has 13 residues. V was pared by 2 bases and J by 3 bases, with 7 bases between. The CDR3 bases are TGTGCCATCAGTGAGAACAGCTACACTGAAGCTTTCTTT. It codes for CAISENSYTEAFF.

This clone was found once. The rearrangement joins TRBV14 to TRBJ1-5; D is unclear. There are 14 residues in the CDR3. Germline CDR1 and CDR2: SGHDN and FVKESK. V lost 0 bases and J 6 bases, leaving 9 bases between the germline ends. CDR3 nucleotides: TGTGCCAGCAGCCAAGACGGGAATCCTCAGCCCCAGCATTTT. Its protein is CASSQDGNPQPQHF.

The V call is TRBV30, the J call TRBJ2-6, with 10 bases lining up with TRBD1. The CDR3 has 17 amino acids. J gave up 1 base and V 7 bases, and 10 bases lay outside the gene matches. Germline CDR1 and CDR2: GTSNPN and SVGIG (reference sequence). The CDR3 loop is CAFHRDRGRSGANVLTF. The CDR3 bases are TGTGCCTTCCACCGGGACAGGGGAAGGTCTGGGGCCAACGTCCTGACTTTC.

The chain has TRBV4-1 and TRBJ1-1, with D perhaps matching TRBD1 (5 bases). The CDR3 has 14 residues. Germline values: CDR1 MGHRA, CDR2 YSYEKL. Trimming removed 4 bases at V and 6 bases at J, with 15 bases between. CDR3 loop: CASSRGGVAAEAFF. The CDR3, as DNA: TGCGCCAGCAGCCGTGGAGGGGTGGCGGCTGAAGCTTTCTTT.

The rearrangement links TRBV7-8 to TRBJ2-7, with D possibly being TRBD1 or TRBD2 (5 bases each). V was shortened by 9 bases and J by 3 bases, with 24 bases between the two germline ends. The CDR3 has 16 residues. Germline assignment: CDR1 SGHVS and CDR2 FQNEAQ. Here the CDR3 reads CASYTGTGSFIYEQYF. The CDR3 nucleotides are TGTGCCAGTTACACGGGGACGGGCAGTTTTATCTACGAGCAGTACTTC. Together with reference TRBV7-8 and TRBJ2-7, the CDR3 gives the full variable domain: GAGVSQSPRYKVAKRGQDVALRCDPISGHVSLFWYQQALGQGPEFLTYFQNEAQLDKSGLPSDRFFAERPEGSVSTLKIQRTQQEDSAVYLCASYTGTGSFIYEQYFGPGTRLTVT.

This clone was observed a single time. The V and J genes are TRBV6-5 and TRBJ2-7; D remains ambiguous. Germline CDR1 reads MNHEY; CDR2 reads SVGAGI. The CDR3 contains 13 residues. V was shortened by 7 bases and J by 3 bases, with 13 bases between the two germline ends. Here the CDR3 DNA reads TGTGCCAGCATTCTAGATTTTTACTACGAGCAGTACTTC. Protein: CASILDFYYEQYF.

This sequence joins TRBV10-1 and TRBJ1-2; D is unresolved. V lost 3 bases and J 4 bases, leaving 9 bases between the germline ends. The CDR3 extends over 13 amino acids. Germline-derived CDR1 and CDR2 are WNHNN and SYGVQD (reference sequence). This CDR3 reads CASSEDRVYGYTF. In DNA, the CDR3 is TGCGCCAGCAGTGAAGATAGAGTCTATGGCTACACCTTC.

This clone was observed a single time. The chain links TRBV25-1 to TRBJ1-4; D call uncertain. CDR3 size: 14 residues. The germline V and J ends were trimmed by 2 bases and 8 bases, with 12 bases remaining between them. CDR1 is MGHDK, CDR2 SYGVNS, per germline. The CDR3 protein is CASSEPIIGEKLFF. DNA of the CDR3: TGTGCCAGCAGTGAACCCATCATAGGCGAAAAACTGTTTTTT.

The CDR3 sequence is CSVEQGGTMNTEAFF. The CDR3 DNA sequence: TGCAGCGTTGAGCAGGGGGGGACCATGAACACTGAAGCTTTCTTT. The V call is TRBV29-1, the J call TRBJ1-1; TRBD1 aligns across 7 bases. Germline CDR1 reads SQVTM; CDR2 reads ANQGSEA. V lost 3 bases, J lost 0 bases, and 7 bases stayed unmatched. The CDR3 totals 15 residues.

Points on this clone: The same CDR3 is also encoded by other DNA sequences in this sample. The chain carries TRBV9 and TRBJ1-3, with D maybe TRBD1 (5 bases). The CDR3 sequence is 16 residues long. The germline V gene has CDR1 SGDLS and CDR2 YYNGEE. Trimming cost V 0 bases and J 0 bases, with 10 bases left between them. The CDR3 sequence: CASSVGATDSGNTIYF. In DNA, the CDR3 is TGTGCCAGCAGCGTAGGAGCGACAGACTCTGGAAACACCATATATTTT.

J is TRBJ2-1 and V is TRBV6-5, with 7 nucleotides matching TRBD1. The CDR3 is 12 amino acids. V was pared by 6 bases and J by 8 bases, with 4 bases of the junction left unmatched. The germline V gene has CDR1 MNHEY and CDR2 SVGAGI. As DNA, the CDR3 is TGTGCCAGCAGCAGACAGGGCCATGAGCAGTTCTTC. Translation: CASSRQGHEQFF.

CDR3 residues: CATRQGTNEKLFF. CDR3 DNA: TGTGCCACACGACAGGGTACTAATGAAAAACTGTTTTTT. The J gene is TRBJ1-4, the V gene TRBV7-9; 7 bases agree with TRBD1. The CDR3 is made up of 13 amino acids. With V trimmed by 10 bases and J by 2 bases, 4 bases remained unmatched. Germline loops: CDR1 SEHNR, CDR2 FQNEAQ (reference sequence).

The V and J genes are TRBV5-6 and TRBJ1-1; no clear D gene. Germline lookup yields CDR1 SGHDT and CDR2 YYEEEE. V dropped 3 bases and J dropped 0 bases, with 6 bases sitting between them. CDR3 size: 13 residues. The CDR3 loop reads CASSSNMNTEAFF. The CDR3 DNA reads TGTGCCAGCAGCTCAAACATGAACACTGAAGCTTTCTTT.

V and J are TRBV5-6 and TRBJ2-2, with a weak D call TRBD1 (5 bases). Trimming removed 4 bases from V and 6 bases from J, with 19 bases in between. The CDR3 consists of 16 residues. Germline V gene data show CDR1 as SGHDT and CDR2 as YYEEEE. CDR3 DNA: TGTGCCAGCAGCCCAAGGACACGCCGAAGACCCGGGGAGCTGTTTTTT. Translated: CASSPRTRRRPGELFF. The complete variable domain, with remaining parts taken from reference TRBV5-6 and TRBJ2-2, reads DAGVTQSPTHLIKTRGQQVTLRCSPKSGHDTVSWYQQALGQGPQFIFQYYEEEERQRGNFPDRFSGHQFPNYSSELNVNALLLGDSALYLCASSPRTRRRPGELFFGEGSRLTVL.

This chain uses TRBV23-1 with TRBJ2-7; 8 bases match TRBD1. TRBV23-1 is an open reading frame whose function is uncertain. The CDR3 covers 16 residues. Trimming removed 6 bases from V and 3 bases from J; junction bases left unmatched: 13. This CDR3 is CASRVNRGDTLYEQYF. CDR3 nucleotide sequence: TGCGCCAGCAGAGTCAACAGGGGGGACACTCTCTACGAGCAGTACTTC.

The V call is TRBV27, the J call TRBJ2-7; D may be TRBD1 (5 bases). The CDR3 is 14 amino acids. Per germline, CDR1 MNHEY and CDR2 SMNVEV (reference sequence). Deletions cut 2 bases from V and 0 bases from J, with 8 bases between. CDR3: CASSLKTGSYEQYF. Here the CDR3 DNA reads TGTGCCAGCAGTTTAAAAACAGGCTCCTACGAGCAGTACTTC.

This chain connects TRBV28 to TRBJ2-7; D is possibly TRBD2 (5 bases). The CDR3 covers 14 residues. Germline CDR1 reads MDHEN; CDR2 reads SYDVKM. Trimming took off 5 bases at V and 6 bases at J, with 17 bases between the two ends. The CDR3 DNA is TGTGCCAGCAGTCCCGCGGGTAGTATGGGCGAGCAGTACTTC. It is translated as CASSPAGSMGEQYF.

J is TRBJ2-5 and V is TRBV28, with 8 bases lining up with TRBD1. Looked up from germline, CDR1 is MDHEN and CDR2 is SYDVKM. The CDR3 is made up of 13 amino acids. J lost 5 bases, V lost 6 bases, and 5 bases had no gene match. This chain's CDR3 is CASRQTGAETQYF. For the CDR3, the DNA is TGTGCCAGCAGACAGACAGGGGCCGAGACCCAGTACTTC.

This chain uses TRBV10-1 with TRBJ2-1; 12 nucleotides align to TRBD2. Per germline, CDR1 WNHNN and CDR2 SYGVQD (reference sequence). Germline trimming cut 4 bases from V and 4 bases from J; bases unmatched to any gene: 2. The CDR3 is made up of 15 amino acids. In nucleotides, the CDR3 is TGCGCCAGCAGTGTTACTAGCGGGAGGTACAATGAGCAGTTCTTC. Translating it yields CASSVTSGRYNEQFF.

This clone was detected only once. In DNA form, the CDR3 reads TGCAGTGCTAGTCGGACGACCGAAGCTTTCTTT. This translates into CSASRTTEAFF. The gene calls are TRBV20-1 and TRBJ1-1; D is unclear. Germline V gene sequence: CDR1 DFQATT, CDR2 SNEGSKA (reference sequence). This CDR3 is built from 11 residues. V was shortened by 3 bases and J by 8 bases, with 10 bases between the two germline ends.

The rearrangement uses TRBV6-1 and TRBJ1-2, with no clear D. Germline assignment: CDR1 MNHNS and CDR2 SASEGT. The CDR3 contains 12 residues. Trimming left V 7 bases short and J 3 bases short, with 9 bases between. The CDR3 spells CASMENDYGYTF. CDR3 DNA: TGTGCCAGCATGGAAAATGACTATGGCTACACCTTC.

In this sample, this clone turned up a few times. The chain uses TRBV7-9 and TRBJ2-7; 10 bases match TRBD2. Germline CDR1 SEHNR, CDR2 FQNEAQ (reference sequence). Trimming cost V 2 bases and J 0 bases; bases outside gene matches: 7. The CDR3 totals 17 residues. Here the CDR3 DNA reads TGTGCCAGCAGCTTACGAACTAGCGGGGAGAGCTCCTACGAGCAGTACTTC. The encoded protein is CASSLRTSGESSYEQYF.

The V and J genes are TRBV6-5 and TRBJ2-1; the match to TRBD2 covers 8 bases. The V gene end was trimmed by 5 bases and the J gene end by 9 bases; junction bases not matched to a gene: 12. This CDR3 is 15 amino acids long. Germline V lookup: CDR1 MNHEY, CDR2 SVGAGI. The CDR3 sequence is CASSLRAGDYGEQFF. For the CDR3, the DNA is TGTGCCAGCAGTCTCCGAGCGGGAGATTATGGTGAGCAGTTCTTC.

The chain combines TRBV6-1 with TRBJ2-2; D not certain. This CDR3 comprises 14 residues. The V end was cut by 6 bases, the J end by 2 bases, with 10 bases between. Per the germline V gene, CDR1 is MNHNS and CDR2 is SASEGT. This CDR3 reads CASRPALNTGELFF. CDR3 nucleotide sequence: TGTGCCAGCAGACCGGCCCTCAACACCGGGGAGCTGTTTTTT.

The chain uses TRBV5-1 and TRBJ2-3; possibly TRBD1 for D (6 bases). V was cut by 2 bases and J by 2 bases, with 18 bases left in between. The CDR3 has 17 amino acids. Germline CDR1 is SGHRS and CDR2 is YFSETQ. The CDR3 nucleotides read TGCGCCAGCAGCTTTGGGATCTATACAGGGATCACAGATACGCAGTATTTT. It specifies CASSFGIYTGITDTQYF.